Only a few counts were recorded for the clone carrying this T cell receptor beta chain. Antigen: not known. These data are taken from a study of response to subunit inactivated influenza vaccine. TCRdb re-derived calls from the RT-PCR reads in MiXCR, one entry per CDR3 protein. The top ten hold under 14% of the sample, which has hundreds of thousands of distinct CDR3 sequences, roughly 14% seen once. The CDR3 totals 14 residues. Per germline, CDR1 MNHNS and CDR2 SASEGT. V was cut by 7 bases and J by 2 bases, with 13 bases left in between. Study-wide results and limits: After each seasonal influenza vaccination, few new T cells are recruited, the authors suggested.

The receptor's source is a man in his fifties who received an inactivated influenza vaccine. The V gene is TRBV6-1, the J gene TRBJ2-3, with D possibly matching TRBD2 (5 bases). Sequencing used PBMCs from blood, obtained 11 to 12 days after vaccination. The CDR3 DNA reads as TGTGCCAGCACCCCAATGAGGGCCACAGATACGCAGTATTTT. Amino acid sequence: CASTPMRATDTQYF.